This entry concerns a single T cell receptor (beta chain). No antigen is known for it. There are no base qualities to consult, and no much larger clone falls within one base. These data belong to a study of glioma-infiltrating T cells (dated by TCRdb to 2016 to 2017). As for the study more broadly: Low-grade gliomas were WHO grade II oligodendrogliomas or astrocytomas, and glioblastomas were WHO grade IV tumors sampled at initial rather than recurrent diagnosis. TCR alpha- and beta-chain repertoires were sequenced from glioma tissue, non-neoplastic brain tissue and matched peripheral blood mononuclear cells. Dexamethasone was administered to glioma patients for six or fewer days before surgery. Three low-grade glioma patients, about 8 primary glioblastoma patients, and three non-glioma patients who contributed non-neoplastic brain tissue made up the paired cohort. To measure divergence between tissue and blood T-cell populations, each tissue-infiltrating repertoire was compared with the peripheral blood repertoire of the same patient. Sequencing coverage of 4.5- to 10-fold of 940,000 or so peripheral T cells was targeted for blood libraries. What the study reported, not specific to this receptor: Patients with low tissue-blood divergence were marked by a signature set of shared blood CDR3 motifs, and that set was depleted in highly divergent patients. Tissue and blood shared very few CDR3 sequences, a result attributed to high CDR3 diversity and limited sampling. In non-neoplastic patients, VJ-independent divergence between tissue and blood fell below expectation, whereas in all gliomas, and especially in low-grade gliomas, the divergence rose above expectation. Group comparisons were based on small numbers of patients: three non-neoplastic, three low-grade glioma and eight glioblastoma patients.

Immediately after resection, surgical brain or tumor specimens were cryofrozen in liquid nitrogen, with peripheral blood cells collected concurrently. TCR alpha and beta CDR3 regions were amplified with the iRepertoire nested amplicon-rescue multiplex PCR (arm-PCR) platform from RNA. The input for one-step reverse transcription and amplification was roughly 85-400 ng of tissue mRNA or PBMC total RNA. After bead purification, a secondary multiplex PCR added Illumina adapters, and libraries were gel-purified between 200 and 400 bp. Libraries carried internal 6-nucleotide barcodes used for demultiplexing. Sequencing of the libraries was done on an Illumina MiSeq using 2x220 or 2x250 nucleotide paired-end reads. The authors processed their data as follows. Paired reads were merged using FLASH 1.2.11 and aligned with BWA-MEM to the GRCh37 human genome, and TRA and TRB reads were then extracted. For V and J assignment, an IMGT-derived reference of cassette sequences and CDR3 motifs that included pseudogenes was used. Reads were translated in three frames, and productive CDR3s were defined as those with a C...FGXG motif and no stop codons. Clonotypes were defined as unique combinations of V-J cassette pair and CDR3 amino acid sequence. Reads were filtered by Hamming distance, thresholded by each sample's sequence error rate in mapped regions. TCRdb handled the public reads itself, with Q25 trimming in fastp and clone calling in MiXCR, and kept productive beta chains. For every CDR3 protein sequence, its rows merge into one entry that carries the most common genes and DNA. What appears here as the V and J calls and clone size reflects TCRdb's work, not the paper's. In this sample the table shows about 380,000 distinct CDR3 sequences, roughly 41% of which occur a single time. The top ten clonotypes cover 12% of the sample.

From the cysteine up to the phenylalanine, the CDR3 has a length of 13 residues. Left in the record is the CDR3 DNA by itself, 39 bases read in frame from the first base. In the germline V gene (reference sequence), CDR1 corresponds to LNHDA and CDR2 to SQIVND. V lost 8 bases and J lost 2 bases; the stretch between them is 11 bases long. The sequenced material came from glioma tissue, nonneoplastic brain tissue, or PBMCs (not recorded which). The chain links TRBV19 with TRBJ2-3; confidence is insufficient to name the D gene. The clonotype was recovered from a human donor with low-grade glioma or glioblastoma, undergoing nonglioma brain surgery, or in good health (not recorded which). The DNA sequence is TGTGCCAGTTCCTTCGCGTACACAGATACGCAGTATTTT. Its translation is CASSFAYTDTQYF.